The 5 T cell receptor beta chains presented below share a single source sample, sequenced in a study of blood T cell repertoires in COVID-19. Clones were read by immunoSEQ multiplex PCR, and TCRdb kept only the in-frame ones, dropping some. Of roughly 55,000 clones listed, 60% to 80% are singletons. The sample was peripheral blood. These receptors originate from a man between 60 and 75 years old with acute or convalescent COVID-19.

The chain links TRBV11-1 to TRBJ1-1, with a tentative D call TRBD1 (5 bases). Trimming took off 3 bases at V and 6 bases at J, with 14 bases between the two ends. Per the germline V gene, CDR1 is SGHAT and CDR2 is FQDESV (reference sequence). The CDR3 consists of 14 residues. CDR3 protein: CASSLGRVRSEAFF. The DNA for the CDR3 is TGTGCCAGCAGCTTGGGCAGGGTTAGGTCTGAAGCTTTCTTT.

The V and J genes are TRBV2 and TRBJ1-6; TRBD1 agrees at 7 bases. Germline V gene lookup returns CDR1 SNHLY and CDR2 FYNNEI. CDR3 size: 14 residues. After removal of 3 bases from V and 10 bases from J, the junction contained 6 bases not matched to a gene. CDR3 residues: CASSEAGTASPLHF. The CDR3 nucleotides read TGTGCCAGCAGTGAGGCCGGGACAGCCTCACCCCTCCACTTT.

V usage is TRBV10-3 and J usage is TRBJ2-7; no clear D gene. CDR1 is ENHRY and CDR2 is SYGVKD in the germline V gene. Trimming took off 0 bases at V and 0 bases at J, with 9 bases between the two ends. The CDR3 is made up of 15 amino acids. The CDR3 is CAISESVQSSYEQYF. The DNA for the CDR3 is TGTGCCATCAGTGAGTCGGTACAGAGCTCCTACGAGCAGTACTTC.

This rearrangement joins TRBV25-1 to TRBJ1-5; D uncertain. The CDR3 length is 12 residues. The V gene lost 6 bases and the J gene lost 7 bases, with 10 bases spanning the gap. CDR1 is MGHDK and CDR2 is SYGVNS in the germline V gene. The CDR3 DNA follows: TGTGCCAGCAGGGAGGGTTGGCAGCCCCAGCATTTT. This sequence encodes CASREGWQPQHF.

This clone was detected only a few times. The chain carries TRBV29-1 and TRBJ2-1, with TRBD1 matching over 9 bases. CDR3 length equals 15 residues. Germline CDR1 and CDR2: SQVTM and ANQGSEA. V was pared by 0 bases and J by 8 bases, with 8 bases of the junction left unmatched. This CDR3 is CSVEERGTGSDEQFF. The CDR3 DNA reads TGCAGCGTTGAAGAACGGGGGACAGGGTCTGATGAGCAGTTCTTC.